Below, one TCR beta chain is given with its context. At one end, the junction sequence differs from germline, possibly due to a read error. The PCR had 60 Vbeta and 13 Jbeta primers. The data were produced by immunoSEQ multiplex PCR, yet TCRdb's version contains in-frame clones alone and is incomplete. The sample has under 200,000 clones, roughly 80% seen once. These data come from a study of cytomegalovirus exposure and HLA in healthy donors. The TCR sequence derives from a male donor in good health and CMV-seronegative. Specimen: PBMCs.

DNA for the CDR3: TGTTCCAGCAGCTTATATGCGGGAAGAATGAACACTGAAGCTTTCTTT. This codes for CSSSLYAGRMNTEAFF. The V gene is TRBV7-9, the J gene TRBJ1-1; no definite D call. Looked up from germline, CDR1 is SEHNR and CDR2 is FQNEAQ (reference sequence). This CDR3 has 16 amino acids.